The subject of this entry is one T cell receptor (beta chain). This entry belongs to a study of T cells in Graves' hyperthyroidism and ophthalmopathy. From RNA transcripts, TCR beta CDR3 regions were amplified. TCR CDR3 underwent first-round RT-PCR with the HTBI primer set. MiXCR was run by TCRdb on the multiplex PCR reads, yielding one entry per CDR3 protein. The sample records around 370,000 distinct CDR3 sequences, about 18% being singletons. Germline values: CDR1 LNHDA, CDR2 SQIVND (reference sequence). V shed 5 bases and J shed 6 bases, with 16 bases lying between them. The CDR3 spans 15 residues. For ophthalmopathy patients, the Clinical Activity Score was at least 3 and the NOSPECS grade at least 4; duration was under 3 months.

This receptor was identified in a man aged 18 to 29 with Graves' ophthalmopathy. The chain couples TRBV19 to TRBJ1-4; no clear D gene. The material sequenced was blood. The CDR3 region has the DNA TGTGCCAGTAGTCCCCCAGCGAGGGTGGATGAAAAACTGTTTTTT. Translated: CASSPPARVDEKLFF.